These T cell receptor beta chains were read from a single sample in a study of T cells in localized non-small cell lung cancer. Some clones are missing from TCRdb's copy, which holds only in-frame ones; the method was immunoSEQ multiplex PCR. The sample holds roughly 25,000 clones, around 89% seen once. This specimen consisted of PBMCs, obtained before any cancer treatment. Receptors were obtained from a man aged 35-75 years with stage II lung adenocarcinoma. CDR3s include the opening cysteine and the closing phenylalanine or tryptophan. D genes are given only for firm matches. Some rows have no size entry. The others give once, few or many, or a class for an expanded clone.

v_gene: TRBV9
len: 14
d_gene: NA
j_gene: TRBJ1-2
abundance: NA
CDR3aa: CASSAARSNYGYTF
CDR3nt: TGTGCCAGCAGCGCCGCCAGGTCTAACTATGGCTACACCTTC

v_gene: TRBV30
len: 14
d_gene: NA
j_gene: TRBJ1-3
abundance: NA
CDR3aa: CAWRGRGFGNTIYF
CDR3nt: TGTGCCTGGAGGGGGAGGGGGTTCGGAAACACCATATATTTT

v_gene: TRBV5-5
len: 14
d_gene: TRBD1
j_gene: TRBJ1-2
abundance: NA
CDR3aa: CASSWGQDPGGYTF
CDR3nt: TGTGCCAGCAGCTGGGGACAGGACCCAGGGGGCTACACCTTC

v_gene: TRBV5-4
len: 14
d_gene: TRBD1
j_gene: TRBJ1-1
abundance: NA
CDR3aa: CASSLPDREAEAFF
CDR3nt: TGTGCCAGCAGCCTTCCGGACAGGGAGGCTGAAGCTTTCTTT

v_gene: TRBV6-6
len: 15
d_gene: NA
j_gene: TRBJ2-3
abundance: NA
CDR3aa: CASRHTRSATDTQYF
CDR3nt: TGTGCCAGCAGACACACACGAAGTGCCACAGATACGCAGTATTTT

v_gene: TRBV7-2
len: 13
d_gene: NA
j_gene: TRBJ1-2
abundance: NA
CDR3aa: CASSQRPDYGYTF
CDR3nt: TGTGCCAGCAGCCAAAGGCCCGACTATGGCTACACCTTC

v_gene: TRBV5-6
len: 15
d_gene: TRBD2
j_gene: TRBJ2-1
abundance: NA
CDR3aa: CASSLAGGVPNEQFF
CDR3nt: TGTGCCAGCAGCTTGGCGGGGGGAGTCCCCAATGAGCAGTTCTTC

v_gene: TRBV18
len: 14
d_gene: NA
j_gene: TRBJ2-1
abundance: NA
CDR3aa: CASSTRSSYNEQFF
CDR3nt: TGTGCCAGCTCCACTAGGAGCTCCTACAATGAGCAGTTCTTC

v_gene: TRBV9
len: 14
d_gene: NA
j_gene: TRBJ2-1
abundance: NA
CDR3aa: CASSKLFGYNEQFF
CDR3nt: TGTGCCAGCAGCAAACTTTTCGGTTACAATGAGCAGTTCTTC

v_gene: TRBV7-9
len: 13
d_gene: NA
j_gene: TRBJ1-5
abundance: NA
CDR3aa: CASSLGGEQPQHF
CDR3nt: TGTGCCAGCAGCTTAGGGGGTGAGCAGCCCCAGCATTTT

v_gene: TRBV6-5
len: 15
d_gene: NA
j_gene: TRBJ2-7
abundance: NA
CDR3aa: CASSYRTARGYEQYF
CDR3nt: TGTGCCAGCAGTTACAGAACGGCTAGAGGGTACGAGCAGTACTTC

v_gene: TRBV5-1
len: 14
d_gene: TRBD1
j_gene: TRBJ2-2
abundance: once
CDR3aa: CASSSTQGPGELFF
CDR3nt: TGCGCCAGCAGCTCAACACAGGGGCCCGGGGAGCTGTTTTTT

v_gene: TRBV5-1
len: 15
d_gene: NA
j_gene: TRBJ2-6
abundance: NA
CDR3aa: CASTSTGSGANVLTF
CDR3nt: TGCGCCAGCACCTCGACAGGCTCTGGGGCCAACGTCCTGACTTTC

v_gene: TRBV6-5
len: 12
d_gene: NA
j_gene: TRBJ1-2
abundance: NA
CDR3aa: CASSPTDYGYTF
CDR3nt: TGTGCCAGCAGTCCCACCGACTATGGCTACACCTTC

v_gene: TRBV6-1
len: 15
d_gene: TRBD1
j_gene: TRBJ2-7
abundance: NA
CDR3aa: CASSEAATGIYEQYF
CDR3nt: TGTGCCAGCAGTGAGGCGGCGACAGGGATCTACGAGCAGTACTTC

v_gene: TRBV10-2
len: 13
d_gene: NA
j_gene: TRBJ2-7
abundance: NA
CDR3aa: CAAAVSPLYEQYF
CDR3nt: TGCGCCGCGGCAGTTTCCCCCCTCTACGAGCAGTACTTC

v_gene: TRBV6-5
len: 16
d_gene: NA
j_gene: TRBJ2-3
abundance: once
CDR3aa: CASSYSPGRGTDTQYF
CDR3nt: TGTGCCAGCAGTTACTCGCCAGGACGCGGCACAGATACGCAGTATTTT

v_gene: TRBV25-1
len: 13
d_gene: NA
j_gene: TRBJ2-1
abundance: NA
CDR3aa: CASRRDWDNEQFF
CDR3nt: TGTGCCAGCCGTAGAGATTGGGACAATGAGCAGTTCTTC

v_gene: TRBV5-4
len: 14
d_gene: NA
j_gene: TRBJ1-1
abundance: NA
CDR3aa: CASSPDSSGTEAFF
CDR3nt: TGTGCCAGCAGCCCCGACTCGAGTGGCACTGAAGCTTTCTTT

v_gene: TRBV4-3
len: 15
d_gene: NA
j_gene: TRBJ2-3
abundance: NA
CDR3aa: CASSPYRGGTDTQYF
CDR3nt: TGCGCCAGCAGCCCCTACCGGGGCGGCACAGATACGCAGTATTTT

v_gene: TRBV5-1
len: 12
d_gene: NA
j_gene: TRBJ2-1
abundance: NA
CDR3aa: CASSPGLDEQFF
CDR3nt: TGCGCCAGCAGCCCCGGGCTGGATGAGCAGTTCTTC

v_gene: TRBV6-1
len: 15
d_gene: NA
j_gene: TRBJ1-5
abundance: NA
CDR3aa: CASSESGIRGQPQHF
CDR3nt: TGTGCCAGCAGTGAATCCGGAATAAGGGGGCAGCCCCAGCATTTT

v_gene: TRBV7-2
len: 14
d_gene: NA
j_gene: TRBJ2-1
abundance: NA
CDR3aa: CASSDNWTNNEQFF
CDR3nt: TGTGCCAGCAGCGACAACTGGACAAACAATGAGCAGTTCTTC

v_gene: TRBV30
len: 16
d_gene: NA
j_gene: TRBJ2-1
abundance: once
CDR3aa: CAWTQEGYRVIHEQFF
CDR3nt: TGTGCCTGGACCCAGGAGGGCTACAGGGTTATCCATGAGCAGTTCTTC

v_gene: TRBV27
len: 14
d_gene: TRBD1
j_gene: TRBJ1-3
abundance: NA
CDR3aa: CASSDRGSGNTIYF
CDR3nt: TGTGCCAGCAGTGACAGGGGCTCTGGAAACACCATATATTTT

v_gene: TRBV30
len: 14
d_gene: NA
j_gene: TRBJ2-1
abundance: NA
CDR3aa: CAWMPVSSYNEQFF
CDR3nt: TGTGCCTGGATGCCGGTTAGCTCCTACAATGAGCAGTTCTTC

v_gene: TRBV10-3
len: 13
d_gene: NA
j_gene: TRBJ1-4
abundance: NA
CDR3aa: CAISVGRDEKLFF
CDR3nt: TGTGCCATCAGTGTTGGACGGGATGAAAAACTGTTTTTT

v_gene: TRBV19
len: 15
d_gene: NA
j_gene: TRBJ2-1
abundance: NA
CDR3aa: CASSIDRGRYNEQFF
CDR3nt: TGTGCCAGTAGTATAGATCGAGGCAGATACAATGAGCAGTTCTTC

v_gene: TRBV4-2
len: 12
d_gene: NA
j_gene: TRBJ1-2
abundance: few
CDR3aa: CASSQVDDGYTF
CDR3nt: TGTGCCAGCAGCCAAGTGGACGATGGCTACACCTTC

v_gene: TRBV7-2
len: 14
d_gene: NA
j_gene: TRBJ1-5
abundance: NA
CDR3aa: CASSFPGNNQPQHF
CDR3nt: TGTGCCAGCAGCTTCCCAGGGAACAATCAGCCCCAGCATTTT

v_gene: TRBV5-4
len: 15
d_gene: TRBD2
j_gene: TRBJ2-7
abundance: NA
CDR3aa: CASSDDTSGSSEQYF
CDR3nt: TGTGCCAGCAGCGACGATACTAGCGGGAGTAGCGAGCAGTACTTC

v_gene: TRBV7-2
len: 16
d_gene: NA
j_gene: TRBJ2-2
abundance: NA
CDR3aa: CASIPPNRANTGELFF
CDR3nt: TGTGCCAGCATCCCTCCGAACAGGGCGAACACCGGGGAGCTGTTTTTT

v_gene: TRBV14
len: 15
d_gene: NA
j_gene: TRBJ1-4
abundance: NA
CDR3aa: CASSQVAGSNEKLFF
CDR3nt: TGTGCCAGCAGCCAAGTGGCGGGGAGTAATGAAAAACTGTTTTTT

v_gene: TRBV5-4
len: 15
d_gene: NA
j_gene: TRBJ2-2
abundance: NA
CDR3aa: CASSLAGSLTGELFF
CDR3nt: TGTGCCAGCAGCTTGGCGGGGAGTTTAACCGGGGAGTTGTTTTTT

v_gene: TRBV5-1
len: 12
d_gene: NA
j_gene: TRBJ2-3
abundance: NA
CDR3aa: CASSLPAGAQYF
CDR3nt: TGCGCCAGCAGCTTGCCTGCCGGAGCGCAGTATTTT

v_gene: TRBV6-6
len: 15
d_gene: TRBD1
j_gene: TRBJ2-4
abundance: once
CDR3aa: CASRGQGAAKNIQYF
CDR3nt: TGTGCCAGCAGAGGACAGGGGGCGGCCAAAAACATTCAGTACTTC

v_gene: TRBV7-9
len: 12
d_gene: NA
j_gene: TRBJ1-1
abundance: NA
CDR3aa: CASSPRVTEAFF
CDR3nt: TGTGCCAGCAGCCCGAGGGTCACTGAAGCTTTCTTT

v_gene: TRBV7-2
len: 14
d_gene: NA
j_gene: TRBJ2-5
abundance: NA
CDR3aa: CASSLAVSQETQYF
CDR3nt: TGTGCCAGCAGCTTAGCGGTTTCACAAGAGACCCAGTACTTC

v_gene: TRBV27
len: 15
d_gene: TRBD2
j_gene: TRBJ2-2
abundance: NA
CDR3aa: CASSFSRGWNGELFF
CDR3nt: TGTGCCAGCAGTTTTTCGCGGGGGTGGAACGGGGAGCTGTTTTTT

v_gene: TRBV4-1
len: 17
d_gene: TRBD2
j_gene: TRBJ2-3
abundance: NA
CDR3aa: CASSQASSGWYTDTQYF
CDR3nt: TGCGCCAGCAGCCAGGCTTCTAGCGGGTGGTACACAGATACGCAGTATTTT

v_gene: TRBV4-2
len: 15
d_gene: NA
j_gene: TRBJ1-1
abundance: NA
CDR3aa: CASSQEKTGNTEAFF
CDR3nt: TGTGCCAGCAGCCAAGAAAAAACCGGAAACACTGAAGCTTTCTTT

v_gene: TRBV7-8
len: 15
d_gene: NA
j_gene: TRBJ2-1
abundance: NA
CDR3aa: CASSLWQDPYNEQFF
CDR3nt: TGTGCCAGCAGCTTATGGCAGGACCCCTACAATGAGCAGTTCTTC

v_gene: TRBV4-3
len: 15
d_gene: TRBD2
j_gene: TRBJ2-7
abundance: NA
CDR3aa: CASSHDGGSSYEQYF
CDR3nt: TGCGCCAGCAGCCATGACGGGGGGAGCTCCTACGAGCAGTACTTC

v_gene: TRBV5-5
len: 16
d_gene: TRBD1
j_gene: TRBJ2-5
abundance: NA
CDR3aa: CASSLELTGGIETQYF
CDR3nt: TGTGCCAGCAGCTTGGAATTAACAGGGGGCATAGAGACCCAGTACTTC

v_gene: TRBV11-2
len: 11
d_gene: NA
j_gene: TRBJ2-7
abundance: NA
CDR3aa: CASSRRDQKYF
CDR3nt: TGTGCCAGCAGCCGCCGGGATCAGAAGTACTTC

v_gene: TRBV6-4
len: 13
d_gene: NA
j_gene: TRBJ2-3
abundance: few
CDR3aa: CASSVLAEDTQYF
CDR3nt: TGTGCCAGCAGTGTACTAGCAGAAGATACGCAGTATTTT